A single sample is the source of the 16 T cell receptor beta chains below, sequenced in a study of T cells in Graves' hyperthyroidism and ophthalmopathy. The source material, RNA transcripts, was used to amplify TCR beta CDR3 regions. When the TCR CDR3 underwent first-round RT-PCR, the HTBI primer set was used. TCRdb analysed the multiplex PCR reads with MiXCR anew, one entry per CDR3 protein. The table shows about 700,000 distinct CDR3 sequences, with around 15% occurring only once. Sequences were obtained from blood. Receptors were obtained from a woman in her late teens or twenties with Graves' hyperthyroidism.

V is TRBV14 and J is TRBJ2-7; 9 bases are a match to TRBD2. The V gene end was trimmed by 3 bases and the J gene end by 1 base; junction bases not matched to a gene: 7. The CDR3 consists of 16 residues. Germline V gene lookup returns CDR1 SGHDN and CDR2 FVKESK. DNA for the CDR3: TGTGCCAGCAGCCACGGCCCGACTAGCGGATCCTACGAGCAGTACTTC. Translated, it gives CASSHGPTSGSYEQYF.

This clonotype occurred a few times. The chain combines TRBV20-1 with TRBJ1-1; D gene unclear. The CDR3 loop spans 12 amino acids. V was trimmed by 5 bases and J by 11 bases, leaving 18 bases between them. From germline, CDR1 is DFQATT and CDR2 SNEGSKA (reference sequence). CDR3 protein: CSADGLPLGAFF. The CDR3 DNA follows: TGCAGTGCTGACGGGCTCCCCTTAGGGGCTTTCTTT.

This chain joins TRBV3-2 and TRBJ2-1; the table names TRBD2, a call not compared with the DNA. TRBV3-2 is marked as a pseudogene. CDR3 length: 15 residues. The CDR3: CASSPTERIYNEQFF. The CDR3 DNA sequence: TGTGCCAGCAGCCCGACCGAGCGGATTTACAATGAGCAGTTCTTC.

The CDR3 region has the DNA TGTGCCACCAGCCCCGACAGGTATAATGAAAAACTGTTTTTT. Translated: CATSPDRYNEKLFF. V usage is TRBV15 and J usage is TRBJ1-4; tentatively, D is TRBD1 (6 bases). The CDR3 consists of 14 residues. V lost 5 bases to trimming and J lost 4 bases, with 11 bases between them. CDR1 LNHNV and CDR2 YYDKDF come from the germline V gene (reference sequence).

This clonotype was picked up many times. This chain links TRBV11-2 with TRBJ2-7; D not resolved. Germline assignment: CDR1 SGHAT and CDR2 FQNNGV. V was clipped by 5 bases and J by 7 bases, with 12 bases between them. CDR3 size: 12 residues. The CDR3 region is CASSMALDEQYF. CDR3 sequence (DNA): TGTGCCAGCAGCATGGCCTTGGATGAGCAGTACTTC.

This clonotype was counted ten times or more. The chain joins TRBV10-1 to TRBJ2-3; D is unclear. Germline CDR1 and CDR2: WNHNN and SYGVQD (reference sequence). CDR3 length: 15 amino acids. With 0 bases removed from V and 0 bases from J, the gap between germline ends came to 7 bases. CDR3 sequence: CASSESRDSTDTQYF. The CDR3 DNA reads as TGCGCCAGCAGTGAGTCCCGAGACAGCACAGATACGCAGTATTTT.

This sequence joins TRBV9 and TRBJ1-1; D remains ambiguous. The CDR3 contains 14 residues. Deletions cut 3 bases from V and 4 bases from J, with 13 bases between. Germline V lookup: CDR1 SGDLS, CDR2 YYNGEE. This CDR3 reads CASSEASSSTEAFF. The CDR3 DNA reads TGTGCCAGCAGCGAGGCCTCATCGTCCACTGAAGCTTTCTTT.

V and J are TRBV20-1 and TRBJ2-7; D assignment may be TRBD1 or TRBD2 (6 bases each). Germline assignment: CDR1 DFQATT and CDR2 SNEGSKA (reference sequence). CDR3 length: 12 residues. CDR3 DNA sequence: TGCAGCGTGGCAATAGGGGGGTACGAGCAGTACTTC. It specifies CSVAIGGYEQYF.

In its sample, this clonotype was seen a few times. The chain is built from TRBV9 and TRBJ1-5; D is unresolved. CDR3 size: 14 residues. Trimming took 0 bases from V and 5 from J, leaving 9 bases between them. Germline assignment: CDR1 SGDLS and CDR2 YYNGEE. This chain's CDR3 is CASSVVDTDQPQHF. CDR3 coding DNA: TGTGCCAGCAGCGTAGTAGATACGGATCAGCCCCAGCATTTT.

The table lists this clonotype with a few counts. V gene TRBV19 combines with J gene TRBJ2-2, with D perhaps given as TRBD1 or TRBD2 (5 bases each). There are 14 residues in the CDR3. Between the trimmed V and J ends, which lost 6 bases and 5 bases, there was a span of 13 bases. Germline-derived CDR1 and CDR2 are LNHDA and SQIVND (reference sequence). The CDR3 coding sequence is TGTGCCAGTAGCCGGGACCGCATAACCGGGGAGCTGTTTTTT. This gives the protein CASSRDRITGELFF.

This clonotype was detected ten times or more. The chain has TRBV27 and TRBJ1-1; possibly TRBD1 for D (5 bases). V was shortened by 3 bases and J by 5 bases, with 10 bases between the two germline ends. Per germline, CDR1 MNHEY and CDR2 SMNVEV (reference sequence). This CDR3 is 13 amino acids long. The CDR3, as DNA: TGTGCCAGCAGTTTCCGGGAGGGGACTGAAGCTTTCTTT. This encodes CASSFREGTEAFF.

This clonotype was recorded at least ten times. This chain joins TRBV29-1 and TRBJ2-1; 9 positions match TRBD2. Germline V gene data show CDR1 as SQVTM and CDR2 as ANQGSEA. V trimming: 5 bases; J trimming: 7 bases; junction bases outside the gene matches: 9. The CDR3 is 14 residues long. CDR3 in DNA: TGCAGCGTTTCCGGGACTAGCCAGGGAAATGAGCAGTTCTTC. This translates into CSVSGTSQGNEQFF.

CDR3 DNA: TGCAGTGCTAGGGGGGGCCGTCACAATGAGCAGTTCTTC. Translated: CSARGGRHNEQFF. This sequence joins TRBV20-1 and TRBJ2-1; perhaps D is TRBD1 or TRBD2 (6 bases each). The germline CDR1 and CDR2 sequences are DFQATT and SNEGSKA (reference sequence). Deletions cut 3 bases from V and 5 bases from J, with 11 bases between. This CDR3 region has 13 residues.

This clonotype has ten or more counts. This chain uses TRBV20-1 with TRBJ2-5, with 11 bases fitting TRBD1. The V and J ends lost 5 bases and 5 bases, in that order; junction bases with no gene match: 10. There are 15 residues in the CDR3. Germline CDR1 DFQATT, CDR2 SNEGSKA (reference sequence). The CDR3, as DNA: TGCAGTGCTTCTACCGGACAGGGGGCGGCGGAGACCCAGTACTTC. As protein: CSASTGQGAAETQYF.

This clonotype was picked up a small number of times. J is TRBJ2-1 and V is TRBV6-2 or TRBV6-3, with D perhaps TRBD2 (6 bases). Germline CDR1 reads MNHEY; CDR2 reads SVGEGT. This CDR3 has 16 amino acids. The V gene lost 0 bases and the J gene lost 9 bases, with 18 bases spanning the gap. CDR3 sequence (DNA): TGTGCCAGCAGTTACTCTTTTGCCCGCGGGGAATTTGAGCAGTTCTTC. It translates to CASSYSFARGEFEQFF.

This clonotype came up a few times. This chain joins TRBV14 and TRBJ2-1; D gene ambiguous. The germline CDR1 and CDR2 sequences are SGHDN and FVKESK. The CDR3 extends over 15 amino acids. V was shortened by 0 bases and J by 4 bases, with 10 bases between the two germline ends. The CDR3 DNA reads TGTGCCAGCAGCCAAGATTTCCCCCGGTACAATGAGCAGTTCTTC. This gives the protein CASSQDFPRYNEQFF.